This T cell receptor beta chain was documented in a study of cytomegalovirus exposure and HLA in healthy donors. Looking at the study overall: The study placed 80% to 90% of its approximately 430 genotyped donors in the Caucasian-associated ancestry cluster.

The V gene end was trimmed by 6 bases and the J gene end by 5 bases; junction bases not matched to a gene: 6. The length of the CDR3 is 13 residues. Germline V gives CDR1 SQVTM, CDR2 ANQGSEA. In the PCR, 60 Vbeta and 13 Jbeta primers were used. TCRdb keeps only in-frame clones here, not all; method: immunoSEQ multiplex PCR. The sample shows about 140,000 clones, about 75% of them seen only once. This clone was found once. This receptor was identified in a woman in her 30s in good health and CMV-seronegative. The sample was PBMCs. The gene calls are TRBV29-1 and TRBJ1-5, with TRBD1 matching over 8 bases. CDR3 nucleotide sequence: TGCAGCGTGGCGACAGGGGTGCATCAGCCCCAGCATTTT. It yields the protein CSVATGVHQPQHF.